The following is a T cell receptor beta chain sequence with its context. Its antigen remains unidentified. The study, taken as a whole, reports: Tumor memory CD4+ T cell TCR gene usage was found to cluster with blood and lymph node memory CD4+ cells and with lymph node naive CD4+ cells. Naive CD4+ cells shared approximately 14% of tumor Treg sequences. Greatest tumor Treg TCR overlap was with tumor naive CD4+ cells.

V dropped 7 bases and J dropped 6 bases, with 15 bases sitting between them. The CDR3 is 13 amino acids. Amplification of TRBV12-4/TRBJ1-2 clonotypes used adaptor-ligated barcode primers. TCRdb redid the calling of the multiplex PCR reads with MiXCR, one entry per CDR3 protein. Of about 1,300 distinct CDR3 sequences in the sample, about 20% were seen once. The sequence derives from a female donor with breast cancer. The chain carries TRBV12-3 or TRBV12-4 and TRBJ1-2; D remains unclear. Specimen: naive CD4+ T cells sorted from blood. As for subset: naive CD4+ T cells, CD4+CD45RA+CD25-. The CDR3 coding sequence is TGTGCCAGCACCGGGTTACAGAGGGATGGCTACACCTTC. Translation: CASTGLQRDGYTF.